The present entry profiles one T cell receptor beta chain with its context. No cognate antigen has been identified for it. No base-level quality is on record; no much larger clone is a single base apart. Taken from cysteine to phenylalanine, the CDR3 has 14 residues. The CDR3 DNA has 42 bases and is translated from base 1. V and J are truncated by 3 bases and 3 bases respectively, leaving an intervening sequence of 11 bases. CDR1 and CDR2 were assigned from the germline V gene as SGHTA and FQGNSA. These data belong to a study of OX40 agonist ivuxolimab in advanced cancers. Some background on the complete study: Ivuxolimab, which targeted the costimulatory receptor OX40 (CD134), was an agonistic, fully human IgG2 monoclonal antibody. Partial responses occurred in three dose-escalation patients: two with cutaneous melanoma and one with hepatocellular carcinoma. The paper reports the monotherapy dose-escalation portion (N = 52 patients) of the phase I ivuxolimab trial. Prior anti-PD-1, anti-PD-L1 or anti-CTLA-4 therapy was permitted, and checkpoint inhibitors had been received by roughly 42% of dose-escalation patients. The purpose of peripheral TCRbeta sequencing was to test whether ivuxolimab changed TCR sequence diversity and led to clonal T-cell expansion. Among the 50 to 55 dose-escalation patients, some 19 had hepatocellular carcinoma, approximately 15 melanoma, 9 renal cell carcinoma and 9 head and neck cancer. Intravenous ivuxolimab was administered to patients every 2 weeks at six dose levels: 0.01, 0.1, 0.3, 1.5, 3 and 10 mg/kg. The dose-escalation cohort was 82.7% male with a mean age of about 60 years, ranging from about 23 to 85. General conclusions and limits of the study: Low levels of normalized T-cell clonal expansion were also seen in some patients who did not respond. After ivuxolimab, CD8+ T cells had more expanded clones than CD4+ T cells on average. In the 0.1-3.0 mg/kg groups, partial responders were among the patients with the lowest normalized peripheral clonal expansion, particularly in CD8+ T cells. At doses of 0.1 to 3.0 mg/kg, clonal expansion of both CD4+ and CD8+ T cells in blood was seen between baseline and week 6. Antigen specificity was not determined for the clonally expanded peripheral T cells.

The trial excluded patients who had a history of autoimmune disease or were on systemic immunosuppression. Peripheral blood for TCR sequencing was collected from all dose cohorts at baseline, on cycle 4 day 1, and on cycle 7 day 1. The samples were taken from a phase I, first-in-human, multicenter, open-label dose-escalation trial of ivuxolimab. Adults with locally advanced or metastatic melanoma, renal cell carcinoma, hepatocellular carcinoma or head and neck squamous cell carcinoma were enrolled in the trial. Before TCR sequencing, CD4+ and CD8+ T cells were separately sorted from peripheral blood. Genomic DNA was isolated from the sorted cells so that the TCRbeta CDR3 region could be sequenced. The immunoSEQ Assay was used to sequence the TCRbeta CDR3 regions. In its TCRdb copy, this immuneACCESS table keeps in-frame sequences only and misses some clones. Where compared with another copy, unresolved V genes explain less than half of these, and the others have no known cause. This sample has about 62,000 clones in its table, and 75% to 85% of those were observed once. The ten largest clones take up under 13% of the sample.

The chain couples TRBV7-2 to TRBJ2-5, with the D gene not clear enough to name. The sample consisted of CD4+ or CD8+ T cells sorted from blood, taken in a trial of the OX40 agonist ivuxolimab. The receptor comes from an adult with an advanced solid tumor such as melanoma, head and neck, liver or kidney cancer. The CDR3 amino acid sequence is: CASSFTRQEETQYF. The DNA sequence is as follows: TGTGCCAGCAGCTTTACCCGTCAGGAAGAGACCCAGTACTTC.